These 20 T cell receptor beta chains came from one sample sequenced in a study of T cells in Graves' hyperthyroidism and ophthalmopathy (dated by TCRdb to about 2019). Library creation used multiplex PCR. The run used an Illumina HiSeq 2000. The TCR beta CDR3 regions were amplified from the RNA transcripts. The TCR CDR3 was subjected to a first round of RT-PCR using the HTBI primer set and the Qiagen OneStep RT-PCR kit. TCRdb ran its own pipeline on the public reads, namely fastp trimming at Q25 and MiXCR clone calling, and kept in-frame beta chains. Rows matching on CDR3 protein sequence are summarized as one entry with the most common DNA and genes. Across this sample there are 600,000 to 850,000 distinct CDR3 sequences, with around 20% seen only once. Approximately 15% of the sample is taken by the ten largest. The source material was blood. The receptor source for this set is a woman aged 45-60 years with Graves' hyperthyroidism that later progressed to Graves' ophthalmopathy.

The chain has TRBV6-5 and TRBJ2-2; tentative D call: TRBD1 (6 bases). CDR3 size: 16 residues. From germline, CDR1 is MNHEY and CDR2 SVGAGI. V gave up 0 bases and J gave up 3 bases, with 11 bases separating them. The CDR3 bases are TGTGCCAGCAGTTACTCGCCAGGGGTCGACACCGGGGAGCTGTTTTTT. Amino acids: CASSYSPGVDTGELFF.

The chain joins TRBV6-1 to TRBJ1-4; maybe TRBD1 (5 bases). This CDR3 spans 14 amino acids. V lost 6 bases, J lost 1 base, and 9 bases lay in between. Germline CDR1 and CDR2: MNHNS and SASEGT. This CDR3 reads CASRKGITNEKLFF. The CDR3 coding sequence is TGTGCCAGCAGAAAGGGGATAACTAATGAAAAACTGTTTTTT.

This clonotype was detected a few times. The chain carries TRBV10-3 and TRBJ2-2, with no clear D. Trimming cost V 3 bases and J 2 bases, with 10 bases left between them. The V gene's germline CDR1 is ENHRY and CDR2 SYGVKD. This CDR3 spans 15 amino acids. The CDR3 loop is CAISEYDSNTGELFF. As DNA, the CDR3 is TGTGCCATCAGTGAATACGACTCTAACACCGGGGAGCTGTTTTTT.

V and J are TRBV29-1 and TRBJ2-1; 9 bases fit TRBD2. CDR1 SQVTM and CDR2 ANQGSEA come from the germline V gene. The trim removed 7 bases at V and 4 bases at J, leaving 5 bases unmatched. The CDR3 is 13 residues long. In DNA form, the CDR3 reads TGCAGCGGCCAGACTAGCGGTTACAATGAGCAGTTCTTC. Translation: CSGQTSGYNEQFF.

This clonotype turned up a few times. The chain recombines TRBV19 with TRBJ1-2; D is perhaps TRBD1 (5 bases). CDR3 size: 14 residues. Trimming cost V 2 bases and J 4 bases, with 11 bases left between them. Germline assignment: CDR1 LNHDA and CDR2 SQIVND (reference sequence). The CDR3 DNA reads TGTGCCAGTAGTATACAGGGATCCGGCTATGGCTACACCTTC. Its translation: CASSIQGSGYGYTF.

This clonotype has just a few counts. The rearrangement uses TRBV6-1 and TRBJ1-5; TRBD1 is a possible D gene (5 bases). This CDR3 contains 14 residues. The germline gives CDR1 MNHNS, CDR2 SASEGT. The V end was cut by 4 bases, the J end by 3 bases, with 10 bases between. This chain's CDR3 is CASSAGHNNQPQHF. The DNA of the CDR3 is TGTGCCAGCAGTGCAGGACACAACAATCAGCCCCAGCATTTT.

In regard to this clonotype: This may be a read error, as it is one base from a much larger clone. The rearrangement joins TRBV5-4 to TRBJ2-7; D ambiguous. Germline-derived CDR1 and CDR2 are SGHNT and YYREEE (reference sequence). V was shortened by 0 bases and J by 1 base, with 8 bases between the two germline ends. This CDR3 spans 14 amino acids. CDR3 nucleotides: TGTGCCAGCAGCTTGGGTATCAGGTCCTACGAGCAGTACTTC. It translates to CASSLGIRSYEQYF. The full variable domain, with the rest looked up from reference TRBV5-4 and TRBJ2-7, is ETGVTQSPTHLIKTRGQQVTLRCSSQSGHNTVSWYQQALGQGPQFIFQYYREEENGRGNFPPRFSGLQFPNYSSELNVNALELDDSALYLCASSLGIRSYEQYFGPGTRLTVT.

This clonotype has just a few counts. The chain recombines TRBV19 with TRBJ1-6; D remains unclear. The V and J ends lost 2 bases and 7 bases respectively, with 21 bases between them. Germline V gene data show CDR1 as LNHDA and CDR2 as SQIVND (reference sequence). This CDR3 contains 18 residues. The DNA for the CDR3 is TGTGCCAGTAGTATAAGGAGGTCGGACGCAGCTACCAATTCACCCCTCCACTTT. Translating gives CASSIRRSDAATNSPLHF.

This clonotype was recorded many times. This chain links TRBV5-6 with TRBJ1-1; D gene uncertain. This CDR3 is 13 amino acids long. Deletions cut 2 bases from V and 6 bases from J, with 11 bases between. CDR1 and CDR2 from the germline V gene are SGHDT and YYEEEE. The CDR3 here is CASSFSSMAEAFF. CDR3 nucleotides: TGTGCCAGCAGCTTTAGCAGCATGGCTGAAGCTTTCTTT. Looking up the rest from reference TRBV5-6 and TRBJ1-1 gives the full variable domain: DAGVTQSPTHLIKTRGQQVTLRCSPKSGHDTVSWYQQALGQGPQFIFQYYEEEERQRGNFPDRFSGHQFPNYSSELNVNALLLGDSALYLCASSFSSMAEAFFGQGTRLTVV.

The J gene is TRBJ1-1, the V gene TRBV7-2; D gene uncertain. Trimming removed 2 bases from V and 4 bases from J, with 23 bases in between. CDR3 size: 18 residues. The germline gives CDR1 SGHTA, CDR2 FQGNSA. This chain's CDR3 is CASSLYWSGASLGTEAFF. CDR3 nucleotide sequence: TGTGCCAGCAGCTTATATTGGTCAGGAGCCAGTCTGGGCACTGAAGCTTTCTTT.

The gene calls are TRBV24-1 and TRBJ2-2; D possibly corresponds to TRBD1 (6 bases). The CDR3 length is 15 residues. Germline V gene sequence: CDR1 KGHDR, CDR2 SFDVKD. V was clipped by 4 bases and J by 3 bases, with 11 bases between them. DNA of the CDR3: TGTGCCACCAGTGACACAGGGACCTACACCGGGGAGCTGTTTTTT. This gives the protein CATSDTGTYTGELFF.

This clonotype has more than one count but fewer than ten. The V and J genes are TRBV19 and TRBJ1-1, with unresolved D. V shed 6 bases and J shed 7 bases, with 12 bases lying between them. The CDR3 totals 12 residues. CDR1 is LNHDA, CDR2 SQIVND, per germline (reference sequence). Written as DNA, the CDR3 is TGTGCCAGTAGGACATGGGAGCTTGAAGCTTTCTTT. This translates into CASRTWELEAFF.

This clonotype came up many times. The chain employs TRBV5-1 and TRBJ1-1; TRBD1 might be the D (5 bases). Germline V gene data show CDR1 as SGHRS and CDR2 as YFSETQ. V lost 4 bases, J lost 1 base, and 14 bases lay in between. There are 15 residues in the CDR3. Written as DNA, the CDR3 is TGCGCCAGCAGCCTGGAGGGACGGACGAACACTGAAGCTTTCTTT. It encodes CASSLEGRTNTEAFF.

This clonotype was recorded a few times. The chain uses TRBV5-1 and TRBJ2-1, with D possibly matching TRBD1 (6 bases). Trimming removed 2 bases from V and 7 bases from J, with 16 bases in between. The CDR3 sequence is 15 residues long. The germline gives CDR1 SGHRS, CDR2 YFSETQ. CDR3 residues: CASSFTTTRGNEQFF. The DNA for the CDR3 is TGCGCCAGCAGCTTCACTACTACCAGGGGAAATGAGCAGTTCTTC.

Ten or more counts support this clonotype. The J gene is TRBJ2-5, the V gene TRBV7-2, with D possibly matching TRBD2 (6 bases). Trimming took off 4 bases at V and 5 bases at J, with 14 bases between the two ends. CDR1 is SGHTA and CDR2 is FQGNSA in the germline V gene. The CDR3 covers 14 residues. CDR3 amino acids: CASSSGTLRETQYF. CDR3 bases: TGTGCCAGCAGCTCGGGGACTCTTCGGGAGACCCAGTACTTC.

This clonotype was observed at least ten times. The chain carries TRBV30 and TRBJ1-1; TRBD1 might be the D (6 bases). Trimming removed 1 base at V and 2 bases at J, with 11 bases between. Germline V CDR1 and CDR2: GTSNPN, SVGIG (reference sequence). The CDR3 extends over 14 amino acids. The CDR3 protein is CAWSADRSNTEAFF. CDR3 sequence (DNA): TGTGCCTGGAGTGCTGACAGGTCCAACACTGAAGCTTTCTTT. Full variable domain (missing parts from reference TRBV30 and TRBJ1-1): SQTIHQWPATLVQPVGSPLSLECTVEGTSNPNLYWYRQAAGRGLQLLFYSVGIGQISSEVPQNLSASRPQDRQFILSSKKLLLSDSGFYLCAWSADRSNTEAFFGQGTRLTVV.

In its sample, this clonotype was seen many times. The chain recombines TRBV5-5 with TRBJ1-2; D is undetermined. V lost 0 bases to trimming and J lost 8 bases, with 17 bases between them. The CDR3 contains 15 residues. CDR1 is SGHKS, CDR2 YYEKEE, per germline (reference sequence). The CDR3 is CASSLVAGARRGYTF. The CDR3 DNA is TGTGCCAGCAGCTTGGTTGCGGGAGCCCGGCGGGGCTACACCTTC.

This clonotype was counted a few times. The chain links TRBV9 to TRBJ2-2; D uncertain. The germline V gene has CDR1 SGDLS and CDR2 YYNGEE. The V end lost 4 bases, the J end lost 6 bases, and 19 bases lay between the germline ends. The CDR3 runs to 16 residues. The CDR3 region has the DNA TGTGCCAGCAGCAAAAATAGTTATCCTTATGCCGGGGAGCTGTTTTTT. It yields the protein CASSKNSYPYAGELFF.

J is TRBJ1-4 and V is TRBV7-9; TRBD1 matches at 10 bases. The germline V gene has CDR1 SEHNR and CDR2 FQNEAQ (reference sequence). The CDR3 contains 14 residues. V was pared by 4 bases and J by 7 bases, with 3 bases of the junction left unmatched. The CDR3 spells CASSSDRGLEKLFF. Written as DNA, the CDR3 is TGTGCCAGCAGCTCCGACAGGGGGCTTGAAAAACTGTTTTTT.

Only a few counts were recorded for this clonotype. The V and J genes are TRBV18 and TRBJ1-2; D remains unclear. The CDR3 spans 15 residues. The germline V gene has CDR1 KGHSH and CDR2 LQKENI. V was cut by 3 bases and J by 5 bases, with 16 bases left in between. CDR3 sequence: CASSPTRGSSYGYTF. CDR3 bases: TGTGCCAGCTCACCGACCAGAGGATCCTCGTATGGCTACACCTTC.